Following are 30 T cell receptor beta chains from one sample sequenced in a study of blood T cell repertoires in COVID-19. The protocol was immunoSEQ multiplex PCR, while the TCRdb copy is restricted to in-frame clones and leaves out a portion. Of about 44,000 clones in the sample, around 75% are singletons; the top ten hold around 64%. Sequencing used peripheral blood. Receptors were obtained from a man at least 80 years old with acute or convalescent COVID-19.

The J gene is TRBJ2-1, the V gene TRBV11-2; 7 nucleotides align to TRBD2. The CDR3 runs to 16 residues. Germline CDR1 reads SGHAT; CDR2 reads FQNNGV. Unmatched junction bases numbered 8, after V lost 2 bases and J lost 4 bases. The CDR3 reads CASSLRYGGSYNEQFF. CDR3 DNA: TGTGCCAGCAGCTTAAGGTACGGCGGGAGTTACAATGAGCAGTTCTTC.

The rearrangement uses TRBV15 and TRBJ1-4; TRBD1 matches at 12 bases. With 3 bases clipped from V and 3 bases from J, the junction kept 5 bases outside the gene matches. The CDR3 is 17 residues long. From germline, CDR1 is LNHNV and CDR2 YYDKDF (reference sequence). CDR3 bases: TGTGCCACCAGCAGCCGGGACAGGGGGCGAGCTAATGAAAAACTGTTTTTT. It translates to CATSSRDRGRANEKLFF.

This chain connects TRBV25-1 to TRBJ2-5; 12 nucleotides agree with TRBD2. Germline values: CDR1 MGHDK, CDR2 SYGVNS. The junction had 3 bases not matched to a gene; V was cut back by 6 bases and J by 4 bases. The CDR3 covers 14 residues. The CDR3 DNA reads TGTGCCAGCAGGACTAGCGGGAGAGGAGAGACCCAGTACTTC. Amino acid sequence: CASRTSGRGETQYF.

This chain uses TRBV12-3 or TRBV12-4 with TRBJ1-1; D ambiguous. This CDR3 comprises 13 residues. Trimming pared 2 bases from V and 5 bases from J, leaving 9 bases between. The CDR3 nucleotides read TGTGCCAGCAGTTTACACGGGAGGACTGAAGCTTTCTTT. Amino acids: CASSLHGRTEAFF.

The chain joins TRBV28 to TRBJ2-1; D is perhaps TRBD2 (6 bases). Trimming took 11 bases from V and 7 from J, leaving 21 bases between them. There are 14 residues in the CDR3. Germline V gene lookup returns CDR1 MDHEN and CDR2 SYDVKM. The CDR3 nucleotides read TGTGCCTGCGACGAGGCGGGACGAAAGAATGAGCAGTTCTTC. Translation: CACDEAGRKNEQFF.

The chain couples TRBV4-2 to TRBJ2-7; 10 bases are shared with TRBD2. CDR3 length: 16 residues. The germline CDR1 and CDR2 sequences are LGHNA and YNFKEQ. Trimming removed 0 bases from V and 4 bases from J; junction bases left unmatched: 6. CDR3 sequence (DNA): TGTGCCAGCAGCCAAGATGAAGCGGGAGGGTTGTACGAGCAGTACTTC. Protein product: CASSQDEAGGLYEQYF.

The CDR3 here is CASSQAGVPDTQYF. In nucleotides, the CDR3 is TGTGCCAGCAGCCAGGCGGGAGTTCCAGATACGCAGTATTTT. V is TRBV7-9 and J is TRBJ2-3; 7 nucleotides align to TRBD2. The germline V gene has CDR1 SEHNR and CDR2 FQNEAQ (reference sequence). The CDR3 consists of 14 residues. The J segment lost 4 bases and the V segment lost 5 bases, leaving 6 bases of the junction unmatched.

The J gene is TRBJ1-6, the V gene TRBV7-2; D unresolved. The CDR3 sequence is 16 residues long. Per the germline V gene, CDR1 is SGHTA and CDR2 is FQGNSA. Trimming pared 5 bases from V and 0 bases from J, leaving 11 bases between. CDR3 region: CASSPFVSSYNSPLHF. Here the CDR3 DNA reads TGTGCCAGCAGCCCCTTTGTGAGCTCCTATAATTCACCCCTCCACTTT.

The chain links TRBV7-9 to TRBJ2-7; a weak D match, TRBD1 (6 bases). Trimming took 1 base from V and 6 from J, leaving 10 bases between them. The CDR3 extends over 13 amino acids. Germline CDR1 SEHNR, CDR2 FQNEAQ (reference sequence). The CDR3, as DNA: TGTGCCAGCAGCTTAGGTCAGGGGCTCGAGCAGTACTTC. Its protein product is CASSLGQGLEQYF. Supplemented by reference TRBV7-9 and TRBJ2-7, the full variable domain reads DTGVSQNPRHKITKRGQNVTFRCDPISEHNRLYWYRQTLGQGPEFLTYFQNEAQLEKSRLLSDRFSAERPKGSFSTLEIQRTEQGDSAMYLCASSLGQGLEQYFGPGTRLTVT.

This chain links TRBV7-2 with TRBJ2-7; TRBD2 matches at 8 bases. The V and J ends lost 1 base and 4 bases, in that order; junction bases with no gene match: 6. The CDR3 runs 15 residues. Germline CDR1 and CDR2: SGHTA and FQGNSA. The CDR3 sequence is CASSLGSGRQYEQYF. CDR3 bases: TGTGCCAGCAGCTTAGGGAGCGGGAGACAATACGAGCAGTACTTC.

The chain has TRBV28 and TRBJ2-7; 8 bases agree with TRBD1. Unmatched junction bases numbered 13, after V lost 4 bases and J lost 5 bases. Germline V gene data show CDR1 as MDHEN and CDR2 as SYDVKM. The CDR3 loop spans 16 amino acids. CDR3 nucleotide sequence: TGTGCCAGCAGTTCGGGGACAGGTACCGAGGAGAACGAGCAGTACTTC. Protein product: CASSSGTGTEENEQYF.

CDR3: CASSKDRGNTIYF. CDR3 bases: TGTGCCAGCAGCAAGGACAGAGGGAACACCATATATTTT. The genes are TRBV2 and TRBJ1-3; tentatively, D is TRBD1 (6 bases). V lost 6 bases, J lost 7 bases, and 13 bases lay in between. The germline CDR1 and CDR2 sequences are SNHLY and FYNNEI. This CDR3 contains 13 residues.

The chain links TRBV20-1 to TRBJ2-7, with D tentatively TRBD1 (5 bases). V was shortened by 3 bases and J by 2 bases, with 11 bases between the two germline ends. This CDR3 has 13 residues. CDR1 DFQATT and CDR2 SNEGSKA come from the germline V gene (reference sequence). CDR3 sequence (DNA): TGCAGTGCTAGTCCCGACAGACCCTACGAGCAGTACTTC. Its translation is CSASPDRPYEQYF.

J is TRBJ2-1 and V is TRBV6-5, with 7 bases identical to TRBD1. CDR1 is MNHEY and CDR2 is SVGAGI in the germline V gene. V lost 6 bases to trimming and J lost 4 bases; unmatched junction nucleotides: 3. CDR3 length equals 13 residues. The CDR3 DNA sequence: TGTGCCAGCAGCCAGGGGGTTTACAATGAGCAGTTCTTC. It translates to CASSQGVYNEQFF.

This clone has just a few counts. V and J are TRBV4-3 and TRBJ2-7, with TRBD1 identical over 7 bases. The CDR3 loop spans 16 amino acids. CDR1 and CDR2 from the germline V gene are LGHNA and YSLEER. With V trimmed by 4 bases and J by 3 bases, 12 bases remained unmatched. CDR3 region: CASSLSRAGTVYEQYF. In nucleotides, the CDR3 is TGCGCCAGCAGCCTGTCGCGTGCCGGGACAGTCTACGAGCAGTACTTC.

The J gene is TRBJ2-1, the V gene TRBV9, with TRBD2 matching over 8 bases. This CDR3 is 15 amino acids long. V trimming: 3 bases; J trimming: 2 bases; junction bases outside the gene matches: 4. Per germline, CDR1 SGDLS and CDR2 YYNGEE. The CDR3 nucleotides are TGTGCCAGCAGCGAGCGGGAGCGACCCTACAATGAGCAGTTCTTC. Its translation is CASSERERPYNEQFF.

CDR3 DNA sequence: TGTGCCAGCAGTTTACAAAACAGACAAGCTTTCTTT. Amino acids: CASSLQNRQAFF. The chain joins TRBV12-3 or TRBV12-4 to TRBJ1-1; D ambiguous. There are 12 residues in the CDR3. V was shortened by 2 bases and J by 9 bases, with 10 bases between the two germline ends.

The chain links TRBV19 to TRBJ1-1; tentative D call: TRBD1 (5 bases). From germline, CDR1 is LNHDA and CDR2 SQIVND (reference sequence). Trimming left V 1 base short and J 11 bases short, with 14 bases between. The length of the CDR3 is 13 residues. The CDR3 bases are TGTGCCAGTAGTATAGTCGGGCAGGGCGAGGCTTTCTTT. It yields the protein CASSIVGQGEAFF.

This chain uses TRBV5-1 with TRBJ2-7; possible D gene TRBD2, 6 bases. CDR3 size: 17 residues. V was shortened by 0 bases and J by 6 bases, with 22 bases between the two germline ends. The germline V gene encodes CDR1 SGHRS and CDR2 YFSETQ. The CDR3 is CASSLAAQGGLAGEQYF. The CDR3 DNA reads TGCGCCAGCAGCTTGGCCGCGCAAGGAGGGCTGGCGGGCGAGCAGTACTTC.

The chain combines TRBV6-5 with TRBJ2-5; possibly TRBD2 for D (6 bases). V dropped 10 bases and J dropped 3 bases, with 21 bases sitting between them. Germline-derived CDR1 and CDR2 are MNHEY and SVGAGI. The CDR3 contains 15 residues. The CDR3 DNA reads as TGTGCCACCTCGAGGAGGCTGGGGGGAAAAGAGACCCAGTACTTC. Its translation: CATSRRLGGKETQYF.

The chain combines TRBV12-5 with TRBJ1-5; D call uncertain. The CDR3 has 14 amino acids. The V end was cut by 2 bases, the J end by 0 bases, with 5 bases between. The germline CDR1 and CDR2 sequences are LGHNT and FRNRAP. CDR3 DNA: TGTGCTAGTGGTTTGTCGGGTAGCAATCAGCCCCAGCATTTT. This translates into CASGLSGSNQPQHF.

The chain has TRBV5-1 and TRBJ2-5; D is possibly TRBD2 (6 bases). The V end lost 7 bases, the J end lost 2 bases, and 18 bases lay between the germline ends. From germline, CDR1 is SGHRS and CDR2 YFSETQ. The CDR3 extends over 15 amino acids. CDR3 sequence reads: CASRHGGGEQETQYF. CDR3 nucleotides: TGCGCCAGCCGGCATGGGGGAGGTGAACAAGAGACCCAGTACTTC.

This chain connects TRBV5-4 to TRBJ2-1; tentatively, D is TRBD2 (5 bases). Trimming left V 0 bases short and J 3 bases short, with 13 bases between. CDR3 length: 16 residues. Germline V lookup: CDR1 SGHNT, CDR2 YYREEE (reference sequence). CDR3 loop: CASSLGGGQSYNEQFF. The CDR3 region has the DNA TGTGCCAGCAGCTTGGGAGGAGGCCAGAGCTACAATGAGCAGTTCTTC.

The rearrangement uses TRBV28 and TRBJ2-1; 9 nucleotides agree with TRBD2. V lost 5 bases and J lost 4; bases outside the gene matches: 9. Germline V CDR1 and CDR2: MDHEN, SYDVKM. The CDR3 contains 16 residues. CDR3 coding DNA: TGTGCCAGCAGTCCCTTAAGTCTAGCGGGGTACAATGAGCAGTTCTTC. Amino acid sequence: CASSPLSLAGYNEQFF.

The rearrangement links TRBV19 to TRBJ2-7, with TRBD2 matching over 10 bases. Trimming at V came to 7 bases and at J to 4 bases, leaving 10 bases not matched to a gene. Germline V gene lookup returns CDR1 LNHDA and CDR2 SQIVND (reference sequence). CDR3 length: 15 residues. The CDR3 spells CASKELAGAGYEQYF. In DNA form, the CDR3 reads TGTGCCAGTAAGGAGCTAGCGGGAGCGGGTTACGAGCAGTACTTC.

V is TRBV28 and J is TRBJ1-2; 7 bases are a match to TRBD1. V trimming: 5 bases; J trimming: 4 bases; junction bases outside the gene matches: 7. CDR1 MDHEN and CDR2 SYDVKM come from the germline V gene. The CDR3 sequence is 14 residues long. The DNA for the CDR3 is TGTGCCAGCAGTACCAACAGGGGCCCCTATGGCTACACCTTC. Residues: CASSTNRGPYGYTF.

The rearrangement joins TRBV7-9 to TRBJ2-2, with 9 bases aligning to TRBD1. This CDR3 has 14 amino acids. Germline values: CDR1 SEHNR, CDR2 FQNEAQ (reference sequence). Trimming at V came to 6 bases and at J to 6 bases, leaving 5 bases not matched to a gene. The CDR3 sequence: CASSLTGGPGELFF. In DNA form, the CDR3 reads TGTGCCAGCAGTTTAACAGGGGGCCCCGGGGAGCTGTTTTTT. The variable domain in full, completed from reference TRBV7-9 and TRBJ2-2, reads DTGVSQNPRHKITKRGQNVTFRCDPISEHNRLYWYRQTLGQGPEFLTYFQNEAQLEKSRLLSDRFSAERPKGSFSTLEIQRTEQGDSAMYLCASSLTGGPGELFFGEGSRLTVL.

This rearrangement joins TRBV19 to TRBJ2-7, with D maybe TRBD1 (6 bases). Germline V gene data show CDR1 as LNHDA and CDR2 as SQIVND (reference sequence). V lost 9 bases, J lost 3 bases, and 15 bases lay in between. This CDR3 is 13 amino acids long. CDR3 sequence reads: CASHWDKIYEQYF. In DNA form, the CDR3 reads TGTGCCAGCCATTGGGACAAAATCTACGAGCAGTACTTC.

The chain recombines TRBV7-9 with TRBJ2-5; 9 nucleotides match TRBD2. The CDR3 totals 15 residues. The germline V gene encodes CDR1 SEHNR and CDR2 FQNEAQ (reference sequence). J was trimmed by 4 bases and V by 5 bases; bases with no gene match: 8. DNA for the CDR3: TGTGCCAGCAGCGCTGGCGCGGGAGGGGTAGAGACCCAGTACTTC. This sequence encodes CASSAGAGGVETQYF.

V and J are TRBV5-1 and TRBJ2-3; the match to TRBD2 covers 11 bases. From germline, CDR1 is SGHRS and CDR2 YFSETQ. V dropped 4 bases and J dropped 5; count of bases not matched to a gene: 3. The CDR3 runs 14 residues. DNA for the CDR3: TGCGCCAGCAGCCTCGGGACTAGCGGAGATACGCAGTATTTT. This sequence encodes CASSLGTSGDTQYF.